Listed here are 27 T cell receptor beta chains from one sample, sequenced in a study of response to subunit inactivated influenza vaccine. TCRdb processed the RT-PCR reads anew with MiXCR; each CDR3 protein has one entry. The sample has over 150,000 distinct CDR3 sequences; around 8.8% are singletons. The sequencing used non-naive T cells sorted from PBMCs, collected on the day of vaccination. Receptors originate from a man aged 45-65 years who received an inactivated influenza vaccine.

The CDR3 DNA sequence: TGCAGTGCTCAACGGGGGGCTAGCGGGAGGAGAGAGACCCAGTACTTC. It specifies CSAQRGASGRRETQYF. The chain employs TRBV20-1 and TRBJ2-5, with 11 nucleotides matching TRBD2. J lost 4 bases, V lost 5 bases, and 12 bases had no gene match. CDR3 length equals 16 residues. CDR1 is DFQATT, CDR2 SNEGSKA, per germline (reference sequence).

The chain joins TRBV11-2 to TRBJ2-1; 7 nucleotides agree with TRBD2. V gave up 7 bases and J gave up 3 bases; unmatched junction bases: 9. Germline loops: CDR1 SGHAT, CDR2 FQNNGV. This CDR3 is built from 15 residues. CDR3 residues: CASTSGAGHYNEQFF. The DNA for the CDR3 is TGTGCCAGCACCTCCGGAGCGGGGCACTACAATGAGCAGTTCTTC.

V usage is TRBV5-1 and J usage is TRBJ2-1; 9 nucleotides line up with TRBD2. The CDR3 covers 15 residues. CDR1 SGHRS and CDR2 YFSETQ come from the germline V gene. The V gene end was trimmed by 3 bases and the J gene end by 9 bases; junction bases not matched to a gene: 10. The DNA for the CDR3 is TGCGCCAGCAGCTGGCGTGCGGGGGGGCCGGGTGAGCAGTTCTTC. Its protein product is CASSWRAGGPGEQFF.

This clonotype occurred many times. The chain links TRBV12-3 or TRBV12-4 to TRBJ1-3; TRBD1 matches at 8 bases. The CDR3 runs to 12 residues. The V gene end was trimmed by 5 bases and the J gene end by 16 bases; junction bases not matched to a gene: 10. The CDR3, as DNA: TGTGCCAGCAGTACGATAGGACAGGGAGTGTATTTT. This sequence encodes CASSTIGQGVYF.

A few counts support this clonotype. J is TRBJ1-3 and V is TRBV12-3 or TRBV12-4, with unresolved D. The V end was cut by 1 base, the J end by 0 bases, with 4 bases between. The CDR3 is 14 residues long. For the CDR3, the DNA is TGTGCCAGCAGTTTAGGCCACTCTGGAAACACCATATATTTT. The encoded protein is CASSLGHSGNTIYF.

This clonotype has only a few counts. The gene calls are TRBV9 and TRBJ2-3, with 11 bases matching TRBD2. CDR1 SGDLS and CDR2 YYNGEE come from the germline V gene. This CDR3 is built from 15 residues. The J segment lost 6 bases and the V segment lost 3 bases, leaving 6 bases of the junction unmatched. Here the CDR3 DNA reads TGTGCCAGCAGCGGTGGAGGACTAGCGGGCGATACGCAGTATTTT. It codes for CASSGGGLAGDTQYF. The whole variable domain, filled in from reference TRBV9 and TRBJ2-3, reads DSGVTQTPKHLITATGQRVTLRCSPRSGDLSVYWYQQSLDQGLQFLIQYYNGEERAKGNILERFSAQQFPDLHSELNLSSLELGDSALYFCASSGGGLAGDTQYFGPGTRLTVL.

The gene calls are TRBV5-1 and TRBJ2-7; TRBD1 agrees at 7 bases. Germline CDR1 reads SGHRS; CDR2 reads YFSETQ. The CDR3 contains 18 residues. The J segment lost 2 bases and the V segment lost 4 bases, leaving 18 bases of the junction unmatched. Here the CDR3 DNA reads TGCGCCAGCAGCCCGGACGGGACAGTATCTTCCTGGGCCTACGAGCAGTACTTC. Protein sequence: CASSPDGTVSSWAYEQYF.

This clonotype was observed at least ten times. The rearrangement joins TRBV7-2 to TRBJ2-5; perhaps TRBD2 as D (6 bases). Per germline, CDR1 SGHTA and CDR2 FQGNSA. V lost 3 bases and J 1 base, leaving 9 bases between the germline ends. This CDR3 has 14 residues. The CDR3 DNA sequence: TGTGCCAGCAGCTTTCCGGGAGCCCAAGAGACCCAGTACTTC. Encoded protein: CASSFPGAQETQYF.

The table lists this clonotype with many counts. V and J are TRBV27 and TRBJ2-5, with D perhaps TRBD2 (7 bases). Between the trimmed V and J ends, which lost 4 bases and 4 bases, there was a span of 13 bases. The CDR3 is made up of 14 amino acids. Germline CDR1 reads MNHEY; CDR2 reads SMNVEV (reference sequence). CDR3 sequence: CASSSIRGAETQYF. In DNA, the CDR3 is TGTGCCAGCAGTTCTATTCGGGGGGCAGAGACCCAGTACTTC.

This clonotype was observed a handful of times. This chain links TRBV7-9 with TRBJ2-5; 8 nucleotides line up with TRBD1. Germline CDR1 is SEHNR and CDR2 is FQNEAQ (reference sequence). V lost 4 bases, J lost 4 bases, and 5 bases stayed unmatched. This CDR3 contains 14 residues. In DNA, the CDR3 is TGTGCCAGCAGCTCCCGGGACAGGCGAGAGACCCAGTACTTC. Translating gives CASSSRDRRETQYF.

The CDR3 loop reads CASSPLGGTNEKLFF. Here the CDR3 DNA reads TGTGCCAGCAGCCCTCTGGGGGGGACTAATGAAAAACTGTTTTTT. This chain joins TRBV9 and TRBJ1-4, with a weak D call TRBD1 (5 bases). V shed 4 bases and J shed 2 bases, with 12 bases lying between them. In germline, CDR1 is SGDLS, CDR2 YYNGEE. The CDR3 extends over 15 amino acids.

The V and J genes are TRBV20-1 and TRBJ2-1; a weak D match, TRBD1 (6 bases). The CDR3 runs 13 residues. Trimming pared 6 bases from V and 8 bases from J, leaving 17 bases between. CDR1 and CDR2 (germline): DFQATT, SNEGSKA (reference sequence). CDR3 nucleotides: TGCAGTGCCCACACAGGGTCGCGGGATGAGCAGTTCTTC. It specifies CSAHTGSRDEQFF.

In its sample, this clonotype was seen many times. This chain links TRBV28 with TRBJ2-7, with 7 bases identical to TRBD1. Germline assignment: CDR1 MDHEN and CDR2 SYDVKM. Trimming took 3 bases from V and 2 from J; bases not matched to a gene: 4. This CDR3 has 14 amino acids. CDR3 coding DNA: TGTGCCAGCAGTTTCCCGGGACAGACCTACGAGCAGTACTTC. Its protein product is CASSFPGQTYEQYF. The variable domain in full, completed from reference TRBV28 and TRBJ2-7, reads DVKVTQSSRYLVKRTGEKVFLECVQDMDHENMFWYRQDPGLGLRLIYFSYDVKMKEKGDIPEGYSVSREKKERFSLILESASTNQTSMYLCASSFPGQTYEQYFGPGTRLTVT.

This clonotype was picked up a small number of times. The V gene is TRBV2, the J gene TRBJ1-6; unclear D gene. V lost 1 base to trimming and J lost 7 bases, with 5 bases between them. The CDR3 is 13 residues long. Looked up from germline, CDR1 is SNHLY and CDR2 is FYNNEI. This CDR3 is CASSEVENSPLHF. CDR3 nucleotide sequence: TGTGCCAGCAGTGAAGTGGAGAATTCACCCCTCCACTTT. Variable domain in full (rest from reference TRBV2 and TRBJ1-6): EPEVTQTPSHQVTQMGQEVILRCVPISNHLYFYWYRQILGQKVEFLVSFYNNEISEKSEIFDDQFSVERPDGSNFTLKIRSTKLEDSAMYFCASSEVENSPLHFGNGTRLTVT.

There are many counts of this clonotype. The V and J genes are TRBV7-2 and TRBJ2-4; the D is unclear. Per the germline V gene, CDR1 is SGHTA and CDR2 is FQGNSA. The CDR3 sequence is 12 residues long. V shed 4 bases and J shed 5 bases, with 6 bases lying between them. CDR3: CASSWSENIQYF. As DNA, the CDR3 is TGTGCCAGCAGCTGGTCGGAAAACATTCAGTACTTC.

V is TRBV5-4 and J is TRBJ2-1; TRBD2 matches at 15 bases. Germline assignment: CDR1 SGHNT and CDR2 YYREEE (reference sequence). Losses at the gene ends were 4 bases for V and 3 bases for J; bases not matched to a gene: 8. This CDR3 is 18 amino acids long. The CDR3 is CASSGGTSGGFGYNEQFF. The CDR3 DNA reads TGTGCCAGCAGCGGCGGGACTAGCGGGGGGTTCGGCTACAATGAGCAGTTCTTC.

This clonotype was picked up a small number of times. This chain connects TRBV30 to TRBJ2-7, with D perhaps being TRBD1 or TRBD2 (7 bases each). Germline CDR1 and CDR2: GTSNPN and SVGIG (reference sequence). The CDR3 consists of 12 residues. The V and J ends lost 0 bases and 7 bases respectively, with 10 bases between them. The CDR3 reads CAWSVQGGEQYF. The CDR3 bases are TGTGCCTGGAGTGTCCAGGGGGGGGAGCAGTACTTC.

The gene calls are TRBV20-1 and TRBJ2-7; 11 positions agree with TRBD2. Germline CDR1 and CDR2: DFQATT and SNEGSKA (reference sequence). The V segment lost 3 bases and the J segment 4 bases; nucleotides outside the gene matches: 5. The CDR3 is made up of 14 amino acids. CDR3 coding DNA: TGCAGTGCTAGGCCCGGGACTAGCGGATACGAGCAGTACTTC. This codes for CSARPGTSGYEQYF.

This clonotype was recorded at least ten times. The chain has TRBV11-1 and TRBJ1-1; D uncertain. Trimming left V 0 bases short and J 5 bases short, with 7 bases between. The CDR3 is 13 amino acids. The germline CDR1 and CDR2 sequences are SGHAT and FQDESV (reference sequence). The CDR3 loop is CASSLAPSTEAFF. CDR3 DNA: TGTGCCAGCAGCTTAGCGCCGTCGACTGAAGCTTTCTTT.

This clonotype was observed at least ten times. V usage is TRBV6-1 and J usage is TRBJ1-1; 8 nucleotides line up with TRBD1. The J segment lost 0 bases and the V segment lost 10 bases, leaving 10 bases of the junction unmatched. CDR1 and CDR2 (germline): MNHNS, SASEGT. This CDR3 region has 15 residues. The CDR3 nucleotides read TGTGCCACTCAGGAGACAGGGGCCCTGAACACTGAAGCTTTCTTT. Translation gives CATQETGALNTEAFF.

This clonotype was counted ten times or more. The CDR3 loop is CASSQEFGTYEQYF. Here the CDR3 DNA reads TGCGCCAGCAGCCAAGAATTCGGAACCTACGAGCAGTACTTC. The rearrangement uses TRBV4-3 and TRBJ2-7; D unclear. Trimming left V 0 bases short and J 2 bases short, with 8 bases between. Germline CDR1 LGHNA, CDR2 YSLEER. The CDR3 is 14 amino acids.

This clonotype was counted ten times or more. The chain uses TRBV6-6 and TRBJ1-1; 11 bases fit TRBD1. Losses at the gene ends were 10 bases for V and 4 bases for J; bases not matched to a gene: 5. CDR3 length equals 13 residues. Germline V CDR1 and CDR2: MNHNY, SVGAGI (reference sequence). CDR3 nucleotides: TGTGCCATTCGTGGGACAGGGGGCACTGAAGCTTTCTTT. Translated: CAIRGTGGTEAFF.

This clonotype was found a few times. The V call is TRBV5-6, the J call TRBJ1-5, with a weak D call TRBD1 (5 bases). V was pared by 4 bases and J by 2 bases, with 13 bases between. This CDR3 region has 15 residues. Germline CDR1 SGHDT, CDR2 YYEEEE. CDR3 bases: TGTGCCAGCAGCGGGGGGGGTGGCGGCAATCAGCCCCAGCATTTT. As protein: CASSGGGGGNQPQHF.

CDR3 sequence: CATRGAETQYF. CDR3 coding DNA: TGTGCCACCCGGGGGGCGGAGACCCAGTACTTC. The rearrangement uses TRBV28 and TRBJ2-5; possible D gene TRBD2, 7 bases. The CDR3 contains 11 residues. Trimming cost V 10 bases and J 5 bases, with 11 bases left between them. Germline lookup yields CDR1 MDHEN and CDR2 SYDVKM.

Only a few counts were recorded for this clonotype. This sequence joins TRBV7-9 and TRBJ1-1, with TRBD1 matching 8 bases. Trimming at V came to 1 base and at J to 6 bases, leaving 10 bases not matched to a gene. CDR1 is SEHNR, CDR2 FQNEAQ, per germline (reference sequence). The CDR3 is made up of 16 amino acids. CDR3 amino acids: CASSLGQGARRAEAFF. The CDR3 DNA reads TGTGCCAGCAGCTTAGGGCAGGGGGCGAGAAGGGCTGAAGCTTTCTTT. Full variable domain (missing parts from reference TRBV7-9 and TRBJ1-1): DTGVSQNPRHKITKRGQNVTFRCDPISEHNRLYWYRQTLGQGPEFLTYFQNEAQLEKSRLLSDRFSAERPKGSFSTLEIQRTEQGDSAMYLCASSLGQGARRAEAFFGQGTRLTVV.

This clonotype turned up a few times. The chain recombines TRBV7-8 with TRBJ2-7; D possibly corresponds to TRBD1 (5 bases). Germline CDR1 reads SGHVS; CDR2 reads FQNEAQ. The ends were cut back, 5 bases at V and 3 bases at J, with 17 bases in the middle. The CDR3 covers 15 residues. CDR3 sequence: CASSPSRVSLYEQYF. The CDR3, as DNA: TGTGCCAGCAGCCCAAGCAGGGTTTCCCTCTACGAGCAGTACTTC.

Here the CDR3 reads CASSEFAGEETQYF. DNA of the CDR3: TGTGCCAGCAGTGAATTTGCAGGGGAAGAGACCCAGTACTTC. The chain uses TRBV25-1 and TRBJ2-5; D might be TRBD1 (6 bases). This CDR3 has 14 amino acids. V lost 1 base and J lost 3, with 9 bases in between. Germline loops: CDR1 MGHDK, CDR2 SYGVNS.